This entry lists 8 T cell receptor beta chains sequenced from one sample in a study of response to subunit inactivated influenza vaccine. TCRdb passed the RT-PCR reads through MiXCR, listing each CDR3 protein once. Of just under 550,000 distinct CDR3 sequences detected, around 25% appear once; the ten largest clones hold 2.5% to 3%. The same data also contributed to another study, on T cells expressing NK-cell markers. According to that study: A 5'RACE template switching approach incorporating UMIs was used to make TCR beta cDNA.

Here the sequenced sample was CD4+ T cells sorted from PBMCs, taken 11 to 12 days after vaccination. The receptors shown here come from a man aged 50 to 60 who received an inactivated influenza vaccine.

The chain recombines TRBV7-9 with TRBJ1-2; no definite D call. The CDR3 is 14 residues long. Germline CDR1 is SEHNR and CDR2 is FQNEAQ (reference sequence). Trimming took off 1 base at V and 2 bases at J, with 8 bases between the two ends. CDR3 in amino acids: CASSLVSGNYGYTF. In nucleotides, the CDR3 is TGTGCCAGCAGCTTAGTGTCCGGGAACTATGGCTACACCTTC.

This rearrangement joins TRBV5-1 to TRBJ2-5, with a tentative D call TRBD1 (7 bases). V was pared by 7 bases and J by 3 bases, with 16 bases between. The CDR3 is 14 residues long. Germline assignment: CDR1 SGHRS and CDR2 YFSETQ. CDR3 protein: CASFAAGTEETQYF. CDR3 DNA: TGCGCCAGCTTCGCGGCGGGGACAGAAGAGACCCAGTACTTC.

This clonotype has more than one count but fewer than ten. V gene TRBV5-1 combines with J gene TRBJ2-5; D perhaps matches TRBD2 (6 bases). The V end lost 2 bases, the J end lost 1 base, and 12 bases lay between the germline ends. The germline V gene has CDR1 SGHRS and CDR2 YFSETQ. CDR3 length: 15 residues. The CDR3 DNA is TGCGCCAGCAGCTTACTCGGGGGTCCCCAAGAGACCCAGTACTTC. It encodes CASSLLGGPQETQYF.

In its sample, this clonotype was seen many times. V and J are TRBV7-2 and TRBJ2-1, with D perhaps TRBD2 (5 bases). The CDR3 is 15 residues long. Trimming shortened V by 5 bases and J by 9 bases, and 20 bases separated the two germline ends. Germline loops: CDR1 SGHTA, CDR2 FQGNSA. The CDR3 is CASSPGFGRAREQFF. The CDR3 bases are TGTGCCAGCAGCCCCGGGTTTGGGCGGGCCCGTGAGCAGTTCTTC.

The V gene is TRBV12-3 or TRBV12-4, the J gene TRBJ1-6; D not certain. Trimming left V 5 bases short and J 10 bases short, with 9 bases between. CDR3 size: 12 residues. The CDR3 reads CASSHHGSPLHF. CDR3 sequence (DNA): TGTGCCAGCAGTCACCATGGGTCACCCCTCCACTTT.

This clonotype was recorded only once. The chain carries TRBV7-9 and TRBJ2-2, with 9 bases aligning to TRBD2. Per germline, CDR1 SEHNR and CDR2 FQNEAQ (reference sequence). This CDR3 comprises 15 residues. Trimming removed 1 base from V and 7 bases from J; junction bases left unmatched: 4. This chain's CDR3 is CASSLGGGAVGELFF. The CDR3 DNA is TGTGCCAGCAGCTTAGGCGGGGGGGCCGTCGGGGAGCTGTTTTTT.

The CDR3 loop reads CASRQGGSSYEQYF. The CDR3 nucleotides read TGCGCCAGCAGACAGGGGGGAAGCTCCTACGAGCAGTACTTC. The V call is TRBV5-1, the J call TRBJ2-7; 8 bases align to TRBD1. Germline loops: CDR1 SGHRS, CDR2 YFSETQ. V was clipped by 5 bases and J by 0 bases; unmatched bases: 4. The CDR3 contains 14 residues.

This clonotype was observed a few times. The rearrangement uses TRBV5-4 and TRBJ2-7, with 10 bases that match TRBD1. The V gene end was trimmed by 1 base and the J gene end by 7 bases; junction bases not matched to a gene: 8. In germline, CDR1 is SGHNT, CDR2 YYREEE (reference sequence). The CDR3 has 15 residues. CDR3 protein: CASSLKTGGVGEQYF. As DNA, the CDR3 is TGTGCCAGCAGCTTGAAGACAGGGGGCGTGGGGGAGCAGTACTTC. The entire variable domain, with the rest obtained from reference TRBV5-4 and TRBJ2-7, is as follows: ETGVTQSPTHLIKTRGQQVTLRCSSQSGHNTVSWYQQALGQGPQFIFQYYREEENGRGNFPPRFSGLQFPNYSSELNVNALELDDSALYLCASSLKTGGVGEQYFGPGTRLTVT.